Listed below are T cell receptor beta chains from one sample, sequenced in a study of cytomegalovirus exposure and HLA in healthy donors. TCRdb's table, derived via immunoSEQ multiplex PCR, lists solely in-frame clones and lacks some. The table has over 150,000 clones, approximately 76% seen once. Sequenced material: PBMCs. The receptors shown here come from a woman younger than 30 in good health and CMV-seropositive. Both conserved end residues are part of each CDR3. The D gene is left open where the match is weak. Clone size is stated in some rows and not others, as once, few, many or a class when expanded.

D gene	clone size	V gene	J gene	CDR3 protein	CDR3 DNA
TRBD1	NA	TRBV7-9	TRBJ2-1	CASSPSMDRGAYNEQFF	TGTGCCAGCAGCCCAAGCATGGACAGGGGGGCCTACAATGAGCAGTTCTTC
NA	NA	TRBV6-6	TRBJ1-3	CASSGGGPGNTIYF	TGTGCCAGCAGCGGGGGGGGTCCTGGAAACACCATATATTTT
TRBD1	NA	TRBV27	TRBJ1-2	CASSLQGSSGYTF	TGTGCCAGCAGCCTACAGGGGTCAAGCGGCTACACCTTC
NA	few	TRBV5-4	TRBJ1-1	CASSQSGTHAREAFF	TGTGCCAGCAGCCAGTCCGGGACACACGCCCGGGAAGCTTTCTTT
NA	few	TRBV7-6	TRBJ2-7	CASSLSGSSYEQYF	TGTGCCAGCAGCTTATCGGGATCGTCCTACGAGCAGTACTTC
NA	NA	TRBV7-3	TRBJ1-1	CASSLMGGGNTEAFF	TGTGCCAGCAGCTTAATGGGAGGGGGGAACACTGAAGCTTTCTTT
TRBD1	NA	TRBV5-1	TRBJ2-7	CASSGVGTGAYEQYF	TGCGCCAGCTCTGGGGTCGGGACAGGGGCCTACGAGCAGTACTTC
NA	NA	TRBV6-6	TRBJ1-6	CASSGISDNSPLHF	TGTGCCAGCAGCGGGATTTCCGATAATTCACCCCTCCACTTT
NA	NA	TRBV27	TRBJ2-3	CASSFTSTDTRYF	TGTGCCAGCAGTTTTACAAGCACAGATACGCGGTATTTT
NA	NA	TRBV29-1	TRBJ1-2	CSVRDSGYTF	TGCAGCGTCCGGGACTCGGGCTACACCTTC
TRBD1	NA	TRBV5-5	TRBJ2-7	CASSSTGGRYEQYF	TGTGCCAGCAGCTCAACAGGGGGCAGGTACGAGCAGTACTTC
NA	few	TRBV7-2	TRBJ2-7	CASSSQGYEQYF	TGTGCCAGCAGCTCCCAGGGCTACGAGCAGTACTTC
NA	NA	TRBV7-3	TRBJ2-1	CASSPSIENEQFF	TGTGCCAGCAGCCCTTCGATCGAGAATGAGCAGTTCTTC
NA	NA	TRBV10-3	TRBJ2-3	CAISERQDPNTQYF	TGTGCCATCAGTGAGCGACAGGACCCGAATACGCAGTATTTT
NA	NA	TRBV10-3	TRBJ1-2	CAISDADSKGYTF	TGTGCCATCAGTGATGCGGACAGTAAGGGCTACACCTTC
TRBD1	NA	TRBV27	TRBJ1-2	CASSTGDREGGYTF	TGTGCCAGCAGTACCGGGGACAGGGAAGGTGGCTACACCTTC
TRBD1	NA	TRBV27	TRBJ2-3	CASSLQDRSTDTQYF	TGTGCCAGCAGTCTCCAGGACAGGAGCACAGATACGCAGTATTTT
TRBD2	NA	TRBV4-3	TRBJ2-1	CASSQDRRGGSSYNEQFF	TGCGCCAGCAGCCAAGATCGTCGGGGGGGAAGCTCCTACAATGAGCAGTTCTTC
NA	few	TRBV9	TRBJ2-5	CASSVGPQETQYF	TGTGCCAGCAGCGTAGGGCCTCAAGAGACCCAGTACTTC
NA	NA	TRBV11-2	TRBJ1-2	CASRRQARYGYTF	TGTGCCAGCCGGCGACAGGCTCGCTATGGCTACACCTTC
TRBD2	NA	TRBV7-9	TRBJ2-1	CASSLVTAGAHNEQFF	TGTGCCAGCAGCTTAGTAACAGCGGGGGCCCACAATGAGCAGTTCTTC
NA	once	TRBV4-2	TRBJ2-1	CASSPRRGGNEQFF	TGTGCCAGCAGCCCGCGAAGGGGGGGCAATGAGCAGTTCTTC
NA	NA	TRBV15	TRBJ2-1	CATSGAGHEQFF	TGTGCCACCAGCGGGGCAGGGCATGAGCAGTTCTTC
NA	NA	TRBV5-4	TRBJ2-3	CASSSRQLSTDTQYF	TGTGCCAGCAGCTCCCGACAGCTTAGCACAGATACGCAGTATTTT
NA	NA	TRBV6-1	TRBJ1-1	CASSEARQGLLGSLNTEAFF	TGTGCCAGCAGTGAAGCCCGGCAGGGACTCCTGGGGAGTTTGAACACTGAAGCTTTCTTT
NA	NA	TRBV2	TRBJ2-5	CASIGLGARETQYF	TGTGCCAGCATTGGGTTGGGCGCTCGGGAGACCCAGTACTTC
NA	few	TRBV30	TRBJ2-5	CAWSWQGWETQYF	TGTGCCTGGAGTTGGCAGGGTTGGGAGACCCAGTACTTC
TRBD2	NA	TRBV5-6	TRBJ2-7	CASSLELAGDYEQYF	TGTGCCAGCAGCTTGGAACTAGCGGGGGACTACGAGCAGTACTTC
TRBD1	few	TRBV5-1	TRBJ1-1	CASSFNRGATEAFF	TGCGCCAGCAGCTTCAACAGGGGAGCCACTGAAGCTTTCTTT
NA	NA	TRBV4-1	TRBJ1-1	CASSQETAYPNTEAFF	TGCGCCAGCAGCCAAGAGACAGCCTACCCCAACACTGAAGCTTTCTTT
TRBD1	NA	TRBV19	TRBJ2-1	CASSIVTYRGQVGGSYNEQFF	TGTGCCAGTAGTATAGTTACATACAGGGGGCAGGTGGGGGGCTCCTACAATGAGCAGTTCTTC
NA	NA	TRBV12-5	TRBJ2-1	CASGPVEGEQFF	TGTGCTAGTGGTCCCGTTGAGGGTGAGCAGTTCTTC
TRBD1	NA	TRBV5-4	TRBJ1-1	CASSLTGQGAVNTEAFF	TGTGCCAGCAGCTTGACGGGACAGGGGGCGGTGAACACTGAAGCTTTCTTT
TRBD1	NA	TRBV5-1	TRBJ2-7	CASSRNRDRGHEQYF	TGCGCCAGCAGTCGCAACCGGGACAGGGGCCACGAGCAGTACTTC
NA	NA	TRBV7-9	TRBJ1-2	CSSSQYQVGYGYTF	TGTTCCAGCAGCCAATACCAGGTTGGCTATGGCTACACCTTC
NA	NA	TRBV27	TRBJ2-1	CASSSGVRNEQFF	TGTGCCAGCAGCTCAGGGGTAAGGAATGAGCAGTTCTTC
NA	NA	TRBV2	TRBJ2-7	CASSEPRSYEQYF	TGTGCCAGCAGTGAACCCCGCTCCTACGAGCAGTACTTC
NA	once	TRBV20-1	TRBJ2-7	CSATGVYEQYF	TGCAGTGCCACGGGGGTCTACGAGCAGTACTTC
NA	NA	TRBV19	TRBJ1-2	CASSYRDGGDYGYTF	TGTGCCAGTAGTTACCGGGACGGGGGGGACTATGGCTACACCTTC
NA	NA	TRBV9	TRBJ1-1	CASSKTSGVNTEAFF	TGTGCCAGCAGTAAAACCTCGGGAGTGAACACTGAAGCTTTCTTT
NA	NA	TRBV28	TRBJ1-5	CASRQWPLQRQPQHF	TGTGCCAGCAGACAATGGCCCCTCCAGCGGCAGCCCCAGCATTTT